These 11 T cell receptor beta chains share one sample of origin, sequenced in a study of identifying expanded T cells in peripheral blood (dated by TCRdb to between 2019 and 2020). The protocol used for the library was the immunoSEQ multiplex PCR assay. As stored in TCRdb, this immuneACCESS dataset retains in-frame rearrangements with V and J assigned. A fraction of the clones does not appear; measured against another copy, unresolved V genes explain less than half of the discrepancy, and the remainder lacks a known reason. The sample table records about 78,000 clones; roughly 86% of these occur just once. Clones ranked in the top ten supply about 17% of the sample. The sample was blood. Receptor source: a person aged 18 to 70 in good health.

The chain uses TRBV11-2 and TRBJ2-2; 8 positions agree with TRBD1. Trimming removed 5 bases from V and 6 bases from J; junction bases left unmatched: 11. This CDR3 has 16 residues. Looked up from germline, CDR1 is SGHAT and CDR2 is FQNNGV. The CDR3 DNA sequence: TGTGCCAGCAGCCCTCGGACAGGGAGGTACGCCGGGGAGCTGTTTTTT. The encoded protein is CASSPRTGRYAGELFF.

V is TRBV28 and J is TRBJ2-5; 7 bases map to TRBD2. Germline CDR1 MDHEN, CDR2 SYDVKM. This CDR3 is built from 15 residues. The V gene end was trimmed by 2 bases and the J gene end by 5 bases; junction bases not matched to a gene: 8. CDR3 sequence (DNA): TGTGCCAGCAGTTTAGGTGGGGGGGTCGGGGAGACCCAGTACTTC. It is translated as CASSLGGGVGETQYF.

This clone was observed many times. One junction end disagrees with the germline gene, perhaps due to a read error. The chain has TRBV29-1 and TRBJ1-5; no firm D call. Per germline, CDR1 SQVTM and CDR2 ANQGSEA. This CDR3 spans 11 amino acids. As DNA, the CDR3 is TGCAGCGTTCAAGACACCGACGGGTCGCATTTT. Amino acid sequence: CSVQDTDGSHF. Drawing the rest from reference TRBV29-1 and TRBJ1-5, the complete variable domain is SAVISQKPSRDICQRGTSLTIQCQVDSQVTMMFWYRQQPGQSLTLIATANQGSEATYESGFVIDKFPISRPNLTFSTLTVSNMSPEDSSIYLCSVQDTDGSHFGDGTRLSIL.

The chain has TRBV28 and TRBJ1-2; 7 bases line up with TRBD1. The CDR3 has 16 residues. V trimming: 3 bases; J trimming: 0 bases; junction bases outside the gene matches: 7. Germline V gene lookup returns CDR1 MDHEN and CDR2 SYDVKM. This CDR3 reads CASSFPGGTANYGYTF. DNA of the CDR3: TGTGCCAGCAGTTTCCCAGGCGGGACAGCTAACTATGGCTACACCTTC.

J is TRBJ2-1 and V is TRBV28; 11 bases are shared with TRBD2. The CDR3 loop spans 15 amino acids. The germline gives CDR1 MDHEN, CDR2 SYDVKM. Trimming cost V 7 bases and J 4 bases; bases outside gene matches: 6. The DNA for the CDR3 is TGTGCCAGCATCCCCGGGACTAGCGGATACAATGAGCAGTTCTTC. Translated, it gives CASIPGTSGYNEQFF. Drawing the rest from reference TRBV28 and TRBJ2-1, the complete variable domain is DVKVTQSSRYLVKRTGEKVFLECVQDMDHENMFWYRQDPGLGLRLIYFSYDVKMKEKGDIPEGYSVSREKKERFSLILESASTNQTSMYLCASIPGTSGYNEQFFGPGTRLTVL.

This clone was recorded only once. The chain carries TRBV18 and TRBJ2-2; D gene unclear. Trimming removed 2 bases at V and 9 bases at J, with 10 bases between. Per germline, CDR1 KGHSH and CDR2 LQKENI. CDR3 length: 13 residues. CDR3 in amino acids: CASSPSQARELFF. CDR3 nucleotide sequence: TGTGCCAGCTCACCATCGCAGGCCCGGGAGCTGTTTTTT.

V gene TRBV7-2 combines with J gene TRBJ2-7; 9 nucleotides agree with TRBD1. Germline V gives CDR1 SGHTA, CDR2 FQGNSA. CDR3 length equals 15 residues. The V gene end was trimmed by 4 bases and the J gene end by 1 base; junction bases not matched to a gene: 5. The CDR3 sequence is CASSSVGTGSYEQYF. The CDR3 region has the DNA TGTGCCAGCAGCTCGGTGGGGACAGGGTCCTACGAGCAGTACTTC. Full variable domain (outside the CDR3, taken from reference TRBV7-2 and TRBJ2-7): GAGVSQSPSNKVTEKGKDVELRCDPISGHTALYWYRQSLGQGLEFLIYFQGNSAPDKSGLPSDRFSAERTGGSVSTLTIQRTQQEDSAVYLCASSSVGTGSYEQYFGPGTRLTVT.

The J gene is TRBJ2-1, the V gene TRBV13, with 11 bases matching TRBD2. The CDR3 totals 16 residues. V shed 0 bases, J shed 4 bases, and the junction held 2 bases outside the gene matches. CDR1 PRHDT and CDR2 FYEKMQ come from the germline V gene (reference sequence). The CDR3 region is CASSLGGLAAYNEQFF. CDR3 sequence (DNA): TGTGCCAGCAGCTTAGGGGGACTAGCGGCTTACAATGAGCAGTTCTTC.

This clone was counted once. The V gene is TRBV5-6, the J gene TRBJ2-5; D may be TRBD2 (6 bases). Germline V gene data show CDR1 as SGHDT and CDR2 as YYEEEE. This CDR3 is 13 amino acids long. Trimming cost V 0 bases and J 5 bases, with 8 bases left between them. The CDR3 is CASSLGRGETQYF. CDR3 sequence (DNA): TGTGCCAGCAGCTTGGGACGGGGGGAGACCCAGTACTTC.

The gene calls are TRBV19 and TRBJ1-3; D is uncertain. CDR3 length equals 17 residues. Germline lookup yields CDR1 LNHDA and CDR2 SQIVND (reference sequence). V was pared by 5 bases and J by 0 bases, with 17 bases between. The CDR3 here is CASSGKYSLFSGNTIYF. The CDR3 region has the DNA TGTGCCAGTAGTGGAAAGTACTCTCTCTTCTCTGGAAACACCATATATTTT.

The CDR3 nucleotides are TGTGCCAGCAGCTTATCCGCCTTTATCCCTAGCGGGAGGAAATATGAGAGGTACGAGCAGTACTTC. Protein sequence: CASSLSAFIPSGRKYERYEQYF. This chain links TRBV7-3 with TRBJ2-7; TRBD2 matches at 11 bases. The CDR3 length is 22 residues. Germline V gives CDR1 SGHTA, CDR2 FQGTGA. V dropped 2 bases and J dropped 4; count of bases not matched to a gene: 25.